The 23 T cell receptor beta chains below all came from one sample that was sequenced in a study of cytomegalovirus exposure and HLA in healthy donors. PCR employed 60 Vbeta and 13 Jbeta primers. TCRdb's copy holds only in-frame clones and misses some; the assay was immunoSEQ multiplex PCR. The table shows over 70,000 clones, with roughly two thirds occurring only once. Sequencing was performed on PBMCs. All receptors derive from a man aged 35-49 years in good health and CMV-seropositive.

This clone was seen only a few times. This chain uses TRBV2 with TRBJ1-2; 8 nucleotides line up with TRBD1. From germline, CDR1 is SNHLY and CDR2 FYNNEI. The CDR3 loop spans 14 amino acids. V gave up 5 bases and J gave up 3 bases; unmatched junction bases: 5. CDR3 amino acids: CASSPGQGDYGYTF. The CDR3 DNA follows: TGTGCCAGCAGTCCCGGACAGGGAGACTATGGCTACACCTTC. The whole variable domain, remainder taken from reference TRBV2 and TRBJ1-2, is EPEVTQTPSHQVTQMGQEVILRCVPISNHLYFYWYRQILGQKVEFLVSFYNNEISEKSEIFDDQFSVERPDGSNFTLKIRSTKLEDSAMYFCASSPGQGDYGYTFGSGTRLTVV.

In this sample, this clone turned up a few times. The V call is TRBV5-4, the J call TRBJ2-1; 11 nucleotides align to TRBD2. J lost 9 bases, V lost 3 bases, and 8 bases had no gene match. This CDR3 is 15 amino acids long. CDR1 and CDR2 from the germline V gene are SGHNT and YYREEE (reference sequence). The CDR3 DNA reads TGTGCCAGCAGCTCCCCACTAGCGGGGGCGGGTGAGCAGTTCTTC. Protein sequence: CASSSPLAGAGEQFF.

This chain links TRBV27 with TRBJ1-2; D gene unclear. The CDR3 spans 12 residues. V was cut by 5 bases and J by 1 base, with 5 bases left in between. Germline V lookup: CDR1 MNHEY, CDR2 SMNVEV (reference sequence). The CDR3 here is CASSPNNYGYTF. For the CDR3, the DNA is TGTGCCAGCAGTCCCAATAACTATGGCTACACCTTC.

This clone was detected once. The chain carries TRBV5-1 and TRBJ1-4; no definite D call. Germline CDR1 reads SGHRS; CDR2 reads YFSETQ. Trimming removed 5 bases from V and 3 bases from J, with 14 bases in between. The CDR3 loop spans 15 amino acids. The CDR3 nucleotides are TGCGCCAGCAGTGCAGGAGGCTCAGCTAATGAAAAACTGTTTTTT. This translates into CASSAGGSANEKLFF.

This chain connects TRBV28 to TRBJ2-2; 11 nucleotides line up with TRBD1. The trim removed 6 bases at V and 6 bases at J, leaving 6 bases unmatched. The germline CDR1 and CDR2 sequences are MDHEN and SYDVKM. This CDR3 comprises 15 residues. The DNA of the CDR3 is TGTGCCAGCAGGGAAACGGGACAGGGGGCCGGGGAGCTGTTTTTT. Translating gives CASRETGQGAGELFF.

Written as DNA, the CDR3 is TGTGCCAGTAGGGCCGGACAGGGGGCTGGTGGCTACACCTTC. It translates to CASRAGQGAGGYTF. The chain is built from TRBV19 and TRBJ1-2, with 11 bases lining up with TRBD1. Germline V lookup: CDR1 LNHDA, CDR2 SQIVND (reference sequence). The CDR3 length is 14 residues. V gave up 6 bases and J gave up 7 bases; unmatched junction bases: 7.

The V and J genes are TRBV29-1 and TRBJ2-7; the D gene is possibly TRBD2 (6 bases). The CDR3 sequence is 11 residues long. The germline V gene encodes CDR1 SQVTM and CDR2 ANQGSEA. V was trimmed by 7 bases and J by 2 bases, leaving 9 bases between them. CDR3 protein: CSAGTAYEQYF. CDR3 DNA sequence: TGCAGCGCCGGGACTGCCTACGAGCAGTACTTC.

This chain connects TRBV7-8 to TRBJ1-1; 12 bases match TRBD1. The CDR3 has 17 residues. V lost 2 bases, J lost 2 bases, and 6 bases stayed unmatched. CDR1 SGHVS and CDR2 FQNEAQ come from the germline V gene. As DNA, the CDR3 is TGTGCCAGCAGCTTAAGCCTCGGGACAGGGGGCAACACTGAAGCTTTCTTT. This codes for CASSLSLGTGGNTEAFF.

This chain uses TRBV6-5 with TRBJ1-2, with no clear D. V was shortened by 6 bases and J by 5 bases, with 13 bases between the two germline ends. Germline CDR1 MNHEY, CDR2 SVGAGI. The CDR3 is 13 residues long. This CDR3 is CASSPADTYGYTF. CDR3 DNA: TGTGCCAGCAGCCCCGCCGACACGTATGGCTACACCTTC.

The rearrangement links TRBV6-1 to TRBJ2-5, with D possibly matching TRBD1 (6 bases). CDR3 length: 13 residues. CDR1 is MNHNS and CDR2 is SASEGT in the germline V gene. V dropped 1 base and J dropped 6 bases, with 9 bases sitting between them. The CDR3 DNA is TGTGCCAGCAGTGAAGTACAGGGACAGACCCAGTACTTC. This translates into CASSEVQGQTQYF.

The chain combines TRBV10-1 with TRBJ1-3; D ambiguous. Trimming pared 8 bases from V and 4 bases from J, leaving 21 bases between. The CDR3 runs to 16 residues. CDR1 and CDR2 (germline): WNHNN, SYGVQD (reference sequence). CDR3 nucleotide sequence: TGCGCCAGCGCCCAGCGGACGGGGAGATTAGGAAACACCATATATTTT. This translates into CASAQRTGRLGNTIYF.

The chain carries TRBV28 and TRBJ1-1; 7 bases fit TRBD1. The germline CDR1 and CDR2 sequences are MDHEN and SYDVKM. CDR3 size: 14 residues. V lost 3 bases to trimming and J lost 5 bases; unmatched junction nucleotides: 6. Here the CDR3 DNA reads TGTGCCAGCAGTTTGACAGGGAGAGGGACTGAAGCTTTCTTT. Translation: CASSLTGRGTEAFF. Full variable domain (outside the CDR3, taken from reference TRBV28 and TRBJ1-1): DVKVTQSSRYLVKRTGEKVFLECVQDMDHENMFWYRQDPGLGLRLIYFSYDVKMKEKGDIPEGYSVSREKKERFSLILESASTNQTSMYLCASSLTGRGTEAFFGQGTRLTVV.

In DNA form, the CDR3 reads TGTGCCAGTCCCCCGTTCTCCGGGAATCAGCCCCAGCATTTT. Translation: CASPPFSGNQPQHF. The chain combines TRBV19 with TRBJ1-5; no firm D call. The CDR3 has 14 residues. Germline-derived CDR1 and CDR2 are LNHDA and SQIVND (reference sequence). The V end was cut by 8 bases, the J end by 4 bases, with 15 bases between. The full variable domain, with the rest looked up from reference TRBV19 and TRBJ1-5, is DGGITQSPKYLFRKEGQNVTLSCEQNLNHDAMYWYRQDPGQGLRLIYYSQIVNDFQKGDIAEGYSVSREKKESFPLTVTSAQKNPTAFYLCASPPFSGNQPQHFGDGTRLSIL.

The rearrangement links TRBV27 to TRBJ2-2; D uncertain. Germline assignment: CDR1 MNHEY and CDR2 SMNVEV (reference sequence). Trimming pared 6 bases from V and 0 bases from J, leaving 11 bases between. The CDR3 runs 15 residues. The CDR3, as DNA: TGTGCCAGCAGGTCCTATTTTGCGAACACCGGGGAGCTGTTTTTT. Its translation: CASRSYFANTGELFF.

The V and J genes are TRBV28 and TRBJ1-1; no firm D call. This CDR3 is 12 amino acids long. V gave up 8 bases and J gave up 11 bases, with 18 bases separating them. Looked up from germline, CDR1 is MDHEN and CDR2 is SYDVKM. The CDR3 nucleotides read TGTGCCAGCCTAACGAAGACACTGGATGCTTTCTTT. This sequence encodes CASLTKTLDAFF.

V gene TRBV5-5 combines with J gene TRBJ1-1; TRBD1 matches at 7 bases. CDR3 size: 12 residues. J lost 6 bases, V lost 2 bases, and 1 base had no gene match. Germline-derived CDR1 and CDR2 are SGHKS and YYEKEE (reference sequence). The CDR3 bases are TGTGCCAGCAGCTTTGACAGGGCTGAAGCTTTCTTT. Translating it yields CASSFDRAEAFF.

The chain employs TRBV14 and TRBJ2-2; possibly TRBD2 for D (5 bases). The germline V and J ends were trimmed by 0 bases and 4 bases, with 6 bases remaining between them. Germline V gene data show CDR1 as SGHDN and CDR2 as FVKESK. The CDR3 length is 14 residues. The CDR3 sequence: CASSQEDFTGELFF. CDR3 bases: TGTGCCAGCAGCCAAGAGGACTTCACCGGGGAGCTGTTTTTT.

CDR3 nucleotides: TGTGCCAGCAGCCCGGGGACAGACTTTTCCTATGGCTACACCTTC. It translates to CASSPGTDFSYGYTF. The V and J genes are TRBV13 and TRBJ1-2; 7 nucleotides align to TRBD1. The CDR3 length is 15 residues. Germline V gives CDR1 PRHDT, CDR2 FYEKMQ (reference sequence). V lost 5 bases, J lost 4 bases, and 10 bases stayed unmatched. The whole variable domain, filled in from reference TRBV13 and TRBJ1-2, reads AAGVIQSPRHLIKEKRETATLKCYPIPRHDTVYWYQQGPGQDPQFLISFYEKMQSDKGSIPDRFSAQQFSDYHSELNMSSLELGDSALYFCASSPGTDFSYGYTFGSGTRLTVV.

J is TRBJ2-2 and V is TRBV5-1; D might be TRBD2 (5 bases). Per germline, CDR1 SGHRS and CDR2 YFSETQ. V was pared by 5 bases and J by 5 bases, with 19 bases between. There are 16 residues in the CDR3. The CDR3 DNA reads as TGCGCCAGCAGTCCTGGGCCCGGGGAATCGACCGGGGAGCTGTTTTTT. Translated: CASSPGPGESTGELFF.

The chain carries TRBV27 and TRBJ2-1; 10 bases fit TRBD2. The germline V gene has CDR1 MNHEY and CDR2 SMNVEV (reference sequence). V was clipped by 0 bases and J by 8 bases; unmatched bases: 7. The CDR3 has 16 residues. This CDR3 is CASSLSSSGRGHEQFF. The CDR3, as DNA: TGTGCCAGCAGTTTATCGTCCAGCGGGAGGGGGCATGAGCAGTTCTTC.

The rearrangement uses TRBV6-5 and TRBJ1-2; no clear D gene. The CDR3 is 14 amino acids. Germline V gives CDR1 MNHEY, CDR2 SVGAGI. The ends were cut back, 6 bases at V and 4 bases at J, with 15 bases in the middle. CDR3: CASRTTRTAYGYTF. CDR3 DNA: TGTGCCAGCAGGACGACACGGACTGCCTATGGCTACACCTTC.

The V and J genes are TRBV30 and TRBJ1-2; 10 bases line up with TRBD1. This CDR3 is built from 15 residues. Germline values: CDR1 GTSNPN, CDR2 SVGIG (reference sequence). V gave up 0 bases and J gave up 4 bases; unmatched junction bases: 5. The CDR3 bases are TGTGCCTGGAGTGTTGACAGGGGGCTAGGCTATGGCTACACCTTC. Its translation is CAWSVDRGLGYGYTF. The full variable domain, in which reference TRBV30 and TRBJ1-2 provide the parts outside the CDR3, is SQTIHQWPATLVQPVGSPLSLECTVEGTSNPNLYWYRQAAGRGLQLLFYSVGIGQISSEVPQNLSASRPQDRQFILSSKKLLLSDSGFYLCAWSVDRGLGYGYTFGSGTRLTVV.

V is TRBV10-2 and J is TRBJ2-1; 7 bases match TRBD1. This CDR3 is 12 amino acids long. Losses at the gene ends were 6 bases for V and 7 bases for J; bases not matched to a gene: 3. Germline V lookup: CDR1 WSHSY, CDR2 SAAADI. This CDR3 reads CASSEQGNEQFF. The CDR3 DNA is TGCGCCAGCAGCGAACAGGGGAATGAGCAGTTCTTC.